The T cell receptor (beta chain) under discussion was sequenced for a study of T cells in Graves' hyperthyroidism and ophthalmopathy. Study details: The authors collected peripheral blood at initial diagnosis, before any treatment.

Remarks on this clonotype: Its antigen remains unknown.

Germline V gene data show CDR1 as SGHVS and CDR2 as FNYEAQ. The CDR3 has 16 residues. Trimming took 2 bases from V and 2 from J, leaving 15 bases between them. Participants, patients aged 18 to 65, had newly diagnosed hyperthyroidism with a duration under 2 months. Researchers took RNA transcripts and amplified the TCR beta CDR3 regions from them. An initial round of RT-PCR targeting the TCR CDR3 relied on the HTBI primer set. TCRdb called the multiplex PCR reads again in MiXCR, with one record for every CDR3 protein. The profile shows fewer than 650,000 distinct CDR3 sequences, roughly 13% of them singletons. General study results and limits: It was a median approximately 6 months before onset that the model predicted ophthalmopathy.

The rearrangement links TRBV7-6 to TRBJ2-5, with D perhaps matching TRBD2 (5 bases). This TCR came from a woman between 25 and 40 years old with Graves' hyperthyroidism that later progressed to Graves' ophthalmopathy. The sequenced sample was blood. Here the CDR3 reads CASSLSGLSPQETQYF. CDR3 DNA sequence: TGTGCCAGCAGCTTAAGTGGACTTAGCCCACAAGAGACCCAGTACTTC.